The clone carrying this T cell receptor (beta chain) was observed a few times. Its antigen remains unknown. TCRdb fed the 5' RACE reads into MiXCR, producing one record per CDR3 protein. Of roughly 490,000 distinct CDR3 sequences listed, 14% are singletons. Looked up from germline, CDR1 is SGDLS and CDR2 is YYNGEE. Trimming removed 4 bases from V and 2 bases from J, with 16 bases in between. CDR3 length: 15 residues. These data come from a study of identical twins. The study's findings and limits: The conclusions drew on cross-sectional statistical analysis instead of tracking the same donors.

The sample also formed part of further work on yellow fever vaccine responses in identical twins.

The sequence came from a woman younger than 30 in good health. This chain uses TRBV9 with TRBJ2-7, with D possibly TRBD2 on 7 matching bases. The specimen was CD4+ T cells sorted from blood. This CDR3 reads CASSPLGGGTYEQYF. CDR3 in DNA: TGTGCCAGCAGCCCGTTAGGGGGAGGGACCTACGAGCAGTACTTC.